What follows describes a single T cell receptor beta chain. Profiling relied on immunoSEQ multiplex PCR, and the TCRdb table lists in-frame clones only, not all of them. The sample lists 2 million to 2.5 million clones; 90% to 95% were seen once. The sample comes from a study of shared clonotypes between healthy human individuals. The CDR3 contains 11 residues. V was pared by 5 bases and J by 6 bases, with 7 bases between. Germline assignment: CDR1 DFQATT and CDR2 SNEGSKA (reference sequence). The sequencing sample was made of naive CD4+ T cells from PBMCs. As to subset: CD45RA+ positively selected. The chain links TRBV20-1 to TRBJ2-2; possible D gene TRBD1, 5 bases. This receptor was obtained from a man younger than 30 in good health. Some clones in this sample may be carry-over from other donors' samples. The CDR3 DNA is TGCAGTGCTTTCAGGGCCGGGGAGCTGTTTTTT. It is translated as CSAFRAGELFF.